The clone carrying this T cell receptor beta chain was counted a single time. The antigen remains undetermined. This sample is part of a study of T cells in localized non-small cell lung cancer. Assay used: immunoSEQ multiplex PCR; TCRdb lists only in-frame clones, some missing. The table lists 60,000 to 65,000 clones, under 90% of them singletons, with about 2.1% in the top ten. The length of the CDR3 is 17 residues. V was shortened by 6 bases and J by 0 bases, with 20 bases between the two germline ends. The germline V gene has CDR1 LNHDA and CDR2 SQIVND (reference sequence). Study outcomes and limitations: Increased T cell density in blood showed an association with longer overall survival.

The rearrangement joins TRBV19 to TRBJ1-1; D unclear. The receptor comes from a woman aged 35 to 69 with stage I lung adenocarcinoma. This material consisted of peripheral blood, taken before any cancer treatment. The DNA of the CDR3 is TGTGCCAGTAGGTTTGCCGTTAAAGGAAGCGTGAACACTGAAGCTTTCTTT. Its translation: CASRFAVKGSVNTEAFF.